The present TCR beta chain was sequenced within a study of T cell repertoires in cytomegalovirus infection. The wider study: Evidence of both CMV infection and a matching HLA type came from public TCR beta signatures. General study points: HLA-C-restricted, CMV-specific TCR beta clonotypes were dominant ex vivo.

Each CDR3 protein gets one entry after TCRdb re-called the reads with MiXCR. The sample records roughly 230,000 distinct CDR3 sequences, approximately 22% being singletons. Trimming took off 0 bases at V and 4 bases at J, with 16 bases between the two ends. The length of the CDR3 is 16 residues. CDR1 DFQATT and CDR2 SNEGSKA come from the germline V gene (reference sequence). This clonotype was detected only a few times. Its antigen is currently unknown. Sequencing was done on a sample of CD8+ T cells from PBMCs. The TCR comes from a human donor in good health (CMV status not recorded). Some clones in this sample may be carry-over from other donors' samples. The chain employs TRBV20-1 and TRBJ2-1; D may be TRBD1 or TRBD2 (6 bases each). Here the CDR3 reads CSARDRGRAWYNEQFF. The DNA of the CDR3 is TGCAGTGCTAGAGATCGGGGGCGCGCATGGTACAATGAGCAGTTCTTC.